What follows are 23 T cell receptor beta chains derived from one specimen sequenced in a study of blood T cell repertoires in COVID-19. Profiling relied on immunoSEQ multiplex PCR, and the TCRdb table lists in-frame clones only, not all of them. The sample lists 250,000 to 300,000 clones; less than 90% were seen once. Input material: peripheral blood. The receptors shown here come from a woman in her 30s with COVID-19, enrolled during active disease.

V is TRBV6-5 and J is TRBJ1-4; 10 positions match TRBD1. Per the germline V gene, CDR1 is MNHEY and CDR2 is SVGAGI. The CDR3 is 13 residues long. Losses at the gene ends were 7 bases for V and 11 bases for J; bases not matched to a gene: 7. The CDR3 DNA sequence: TGTGCCAGCATCAGGACAGGGGGTACCAAACTGTTTTTT. This codes for CASIRTGGTKLFF.

J is TRBJ2-1 and V is TRBV7-8; 7 nucleotides line up with TRBD1. Germline assignment: CDR1 SGHVS and CDR2 FQNEAQ. Losses at the gene ends were 5 bases for V and 4 bases for J; bases not matched to a gene: 8. This CDR3 has 15 residues. The CDR3 sequence is CASSQHEGQYNEQFF. CDR3 DNA: TGTGCCAGCAGCCAACATGAGGGACAGTACAATGAGCAGTTCTTC. Filled out from reference TRBV7-8 and TRBJ2-1, the complete variable domain reads GAGVSQSPRYKVAKRGQDVALRCDPISGHVSLFWYQQALGQGPEFLTYFQNEAQLDKSGLPSDRFFAERPEGSVSTLKIQRTQQEDSAVYLCASSQHEGQYNEQFFGPGTRLTVL.

The chain joins TRBV9 to TRBJ2-1; 8 nucleotides agree with TRBD2. CDR1 SGDLS and CDR2 YYNGEE come from the germline V gene. CDR3 length: 15 amino acids. V lost 0 bases to trimming and J lost 7 bases; unmatched junction nucleotides: 6. CDR3 in DNA: TGTGCCAGCAGCGTAGTAACGGGGGGGCGAAATGAGCAGTTCTTC. It codes for CASSVVTGGRNEQFF.

The V and J genes are TRBV5-5 and TRBJ1-1, with D possibly being TRBD1 (5 bases). Trimming pared 2 bases from V and 7 bases from J, leaving 15 bases between. This CDR3 is built from 14 residues. CDR1 is SGHKS and CDR2 is YYEKEE in the germline V gene (reference sequence). This CDR3 reads CASSLDQGLFEAFF. The CDR3 region has the DNA TGTGCCAGCAGCTTAGATCAGGGTCTATTTGAAGCTTTCTTT. Full variable domain (missing parts from reference TRBV5-5 and TRBJ1-1): DAGVTQSPTHLIKTRGQQVTLRCSPISGHKSVSWYQQVLGQGPQFIFQYYEKEERGRGNFPDRFSARQFPNYSSELNVNALLLGDSALYLCASSLDQGLFEAFFGQGTRLTVV.

The V call is TRBV10-2, the J call TRBJ2-3, with D possibly being TRBD1 (5 bases). Looked up from germline, CDR1 is WSHSY and CDR2 is SAAADI. This CDR3 is built from 15 residues. Deletions cut 4 bases from V and 0 bases from J, with 11 bases between. CDR3 bases: TGCGCCAGCAGTGGGCGACAGTTTAGCACAGATACGCAGTATTTT. It translates to CASSGRQFSTDTQYF.

There are a few counts of this clone. The chain combines TRBV27 with TRBJ2-7, with 10 bases lining up with TRBD2. The CDR3 is made up of 14 amino acids. The germline gives CDR1 MNHEY, CDR2 SMNVEV (reference sequence). Losses at the gene ends were 0 bases for V and 4 bases for J; bases not matched to a gene: 0. The CDR3 sequence is CASSLSTSGYEQYF. Written as DNA, the CDR3 is TGTGCCAGCAGTTTATCGACTAGCGGGTACGAGCAGTACTTC.

The chain links TRBV5-5 to TRBJ1-5, with D perhaps matching TRBD1 (6 bases). The CDR3 loop spans 18 amino acids. The V end was cut by 5 bases, the J end by 0 bases, with 21 bases between. CDR1 and CDR2 (germline): SGHKS, YYEKEE (reference sequence). The CDR3 here is CASSPRPLRQDSNQPQHF. The DNA of the CDR3 is TGTGCCAGCAGTCCGAGGCCTTTGAGACAGGATAGCAATCAGCCCCAGCATTTT.

V gene TRBV27 combines with J gene TRBJ2-3; 10 bases are a match to TRBD1. The CDR3 is 16 amino acids. The trim removed 4 bases at V and 8 bases at J, leaving 12 bases unmatched. Per germline, CDR1 MNHEY and CDR2 SMNVEV (reference sequence). The CDR3 region has the DNA TGTGCCAGCAGTTCACGACAGGGGGCGCAATATGGTACGCAGTATTTT. Protein: CASSSRQGAQYGTQYF.

This chain uses TRBV7-9 with TRBJ1-2, with a tentative D call TRBD1 (6 bases). CDR1 SEHNR and CDR2 FQNEAQ come from the germline V gene (reference sequence). Trimming shortened V by 4 bases and J by 2 bases, and 14 bases separated the two germline ends. The CDR3 length is 15 residues. In DNA form, the CDR3 reads TGTGCCAGCAGCTCCACAAACACAGGGAACTATGGCTACACCTTC. Protein sequence: CASSSTNTGNYGYTF.

For this clone: The sample has other DNA sequences that encode this CDR3 too. The V and J genes are TRBV19 and TRBJ1-1; 7 bases map to TRBD1. The CDR3 has 14 residues. V was clipped by 3 bases and J by 1 base; unmatched bases: 2. Germline-derived CDR1 and CDR2 are LNHDA and SQIVND (reference sequence). CDR3 protein: CASSIRDRNTEAFF. The CDR3 DNA follows: TGTGCCAGTAGTATCCGGGACAGGAACACTGAAGCTTTCTTT.

The J gene is TRBJ2-5, the V gene TRBV19; 7 bases agree with TRBD1. CDR1 LNHDA and CDR2 SQIVND come from the germline V gene (reference sequence). CDR3 size: 14 residues. V was clipped by 8 bases and J by 5 bases; unmatched bases: 11. DNA of the CDR3: TGTGCCAGTCTGAAATGGACAGGAAAGGAGACCCAGTACTTC. This codes for CASLKWTGKETQYF. Looking up the rest from reference TRBV19 and TRBJ2-5 gives the full variable domain: DGGITQSPKYLFRKEGQNVTLSCEQNLNHDAMYWYRQDPGQGLRLIYYSQIVNDFQKGDIAEGYSVSREKKESFPLTVTSAQKNPTAFYLCASLKWTGKETQYFGPGTRLLVL.

Here the CDR3 DNA reads TGTGCCAGCGCGGCCCAAGAGACCCAGTACTTC. Amino acids: CASAAQETQYF. This chain uses TRBV2 with TRBJ2-5; D remains ambiguous. CDR1 and CDR2 (germline): SNHLY, FYNNEI. The CDR3 contains 11 residues. The germline V and J ends were trimmed by 8 bases and 1 base, with 5 bases remaining between them. Drawing the rest from reference TRBV2 and TRBJ2-5, the complete variable domain is EPEVTQTPSHQVTQMGQEVILRCVPISNHLYFYWYRQILGQKVEFLVSFYNNEISEKSEIFDDQFSVERPDGSNFTLKIRSTKLEDSAMYFCASAAQETQYFGPGTRLLVL.

The V call is TRBV2, the J call TRBJ1-6, with D possibly matching TRBD1 (6 bases). V was shortened by 10 bases and J by 10 bases, with 14 bases between the two germline ends. The CDR3 has 12 amino acids. CDR1 is SNHLY and CDR2 is FYNNEI in the germline V gene. This CDR3 is CATRGQRSPLHF. CDR3 DNA: TGTGCCACCCGAGGACAGCGCTCACCCCTCCACTTT.

The gene calls are TRBV7-9 and TRBJ2-5; 11 bases line up with TRBD2. Germline V CDR1 and CDR2: SEHNR, FQNEAQ (reference sequence). The CDR3 totals 16 residues. J was trimmed by 3 bases and V by 5 bases; bases with no gene match: 8. CDR3 residues: CASSRVLAGVKETQYF. For the CDR3, the DNA is TGTGCCAGCAGCCGAGTACTAGCGGGGGTTAAAGAGACCCAGTACTTC.

The V gene is TRBV3-1 (or the pseudogene TRBV3-2), the J gene TRBJ1-1, with a possible D match to TRBD1 (6 bases). CDR3 length: 18 amino acids. Germline V gene sequence: CDR1 LGHDT, CDR2 YNNKEL (reference sequence). The V end was cut by 4 bases, the J end by 1 base, with 22 bases between. CDR3 bases: TGTGCCAGCAGCCGGATGAGGACAGACATAAAACGGAACACTGAAGCTTTCTTT. Protein product: CASSRMRTDIKRNTEAFF.

The J gene is TRBJ2-7, the V gene TRBV2, with 7 bases aligning to TRBD2. This CDR3 spans 13 amino acids. J lost 6 bases, V lost 7 bases, and 9 bases had no gene match. The germline V gene has CDR1 SNHLY and CDR2 FYNNEI. CDR3 region: CASTGTSVGEQYF. The CDR3 DNA reads TGTGCCAGCACCGGCACTAGCGTGGGCGAGCAGTACTTC.

This chain connects TRBV29-1 to TRBJ1-1; 7 bases align to TRBD1. This CDR3 has 11 residues. Per germline, CDR1 SQVTM and CDR2 ANQGSEA. Unmatched junction bases numbered 4, after V lost 4 bases and J lost 8 bases. CDR3 DNA sequence: TGCAGCGTTGGGGTGACAGGGGAAGCTTTCTTT. Its protein is CSVGVTGEAFF.

The chain recombines TRBV5-4 with TRBJ2-7; 10 bases agree with TRBD1. The CDR3 has 14 residues. CDR1 is SGHNT, CDR2 YYREEE, per germline (reference sequence). After removal of 8 bases from V and 4 bases from J, the junction contained 9 bases not matched to a gene. This CDR3 reads CASQPGQGGYEQYF. The CDR3 DNA reads TGTGCCAGTCAACCTGGACAGGGGGGTTACGAGCAGTACTTC. The full variable domain, rest sourced from reference TRBV5-4 and TRBJ2-7, is ETGVTQSPTHLIKTRGQQVTLRCSSQSGHNTVSWYQQALGQGPQFIFQYYREEENGRGNFPPRFSGLQFPNYSSELNVNALELDDSALYLCASQPGQGGYEQYFGPGTRLTVT.

The V and J genes are TRBV27 and TRBJ2-5; TRBD2 matches at 12 bases. CDR1 MNHEY and CDR2 SMNVEV come from the germline V gene (reference sequence). V trimming: 4 bases; J trimming: 7 bases; junction bases outside the gene matches: 10. The CDR3 has 16 residues. The CDR3 sequence: CASSSTSGGLKRTQYF. The CDR3 nucleotides read TGTGCCAGCAGTTCTACTAGCGGGGGGCTCAAGAGGACCCAGTACTTC.

The J gene is TRBJ1-1, the V gene TRBV30; D call uncertain. This CDR3 has 14 amino acids. CDR1 and CDR2 from the germline V gene are GTSNPN and SVGIG (reference sequence). CDR3 region: CARRKGSWDTEAFF. The CDR3 nucleotides are TGTGCTCGGAGGAAGGGAAGTTGGGACACTGAAGCTTTCTTT.

The rearrangement links TRBV7-2 to TRBJ2-7, with 9 bases that match TRBD1. Germline lookup yields CDR1 SGHTA and CDR2 FQGNSA. The CDR3 is 16 residues long. J gave up 3 bases and V 0 bases, and 6 bases lay outside the gene matches. The chain's CDR3 is CASSLAAGTGYYEQYF. The CDR3 DNA reads TGTGCCAGCAGCTTAGCAGCAGGGACAGGGTACTACGAGCAGTACTTC.

The chain carries TRBV9 and TRBJ2-1; TRBD2 matches 11 bases. The CDR3 is made up of 18 amino acids. Losses at the gene ends were 4 bases for V and 6 bases for J; bases not matched to a gene: 15. The germline CDR1 and CDR2 sequences are SGDLS and YYNGEE. CDR3 sequence reads: CASSPLGGLAGGTNEQFF. The CDR3, as DNA: TGTGCCAGCAGCCCCCTGGGAGGTTTAGCGGGGGGGACCAATGAGCAGTTCTTC. Full variable domain (outside the CDR3, taken from reference TRBV9 and TRBJ2-1): DSGVTQTPKHLITATGQRVTLRCSPRSGDLSVYWYQQSLDQGLQFLIQYYNGEERAKGNILERFSAQQFPDLHSELNLSSLELGDSALYFCASSPLGGLAGGTNEQFFGPGTRLTVL.

V usage is TRBV7-9 and J usage is TRBJ1-2; 12 nucleotides match TRBD1. Looked up from germline, CDR1 is SEHNR and CDR2 is FQNEAQ (reference sequence). Unmatched junction bases numbered 5, after V lost 0 bases and J lost 6 bases. CDR3 size: 16 residues. The CDR3 is CASSLAGDRGPNGYTF. DNA for the CDR3: TGTGCCAGCAGCTTAGCGGGGGACAGGGGGCCAAATGGCTACACCTTC.